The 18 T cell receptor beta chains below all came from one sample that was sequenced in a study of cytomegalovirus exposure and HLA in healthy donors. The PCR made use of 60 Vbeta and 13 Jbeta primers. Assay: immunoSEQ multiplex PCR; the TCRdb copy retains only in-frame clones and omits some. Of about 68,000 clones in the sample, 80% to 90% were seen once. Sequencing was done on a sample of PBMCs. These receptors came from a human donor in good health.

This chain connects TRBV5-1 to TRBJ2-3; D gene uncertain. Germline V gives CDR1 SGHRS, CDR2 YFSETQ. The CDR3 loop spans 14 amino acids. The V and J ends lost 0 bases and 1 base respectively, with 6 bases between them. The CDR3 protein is CASSLEIGTDTQYF. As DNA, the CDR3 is TGCGCCAGCAGCTTGGAAATCGGCACAGATACGCAGTATTTT. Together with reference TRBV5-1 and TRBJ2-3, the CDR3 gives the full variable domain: KAGVTQTPRYLIKTRGQQVTLSCSPISGHRSVSWYQQTPGQGLQFLFEYFSETQRNKGNFPGRFSGRQFSNSRSEMNVSTLELGDSALYLCASSLEIGTDTQYFGPGTRLTVL.

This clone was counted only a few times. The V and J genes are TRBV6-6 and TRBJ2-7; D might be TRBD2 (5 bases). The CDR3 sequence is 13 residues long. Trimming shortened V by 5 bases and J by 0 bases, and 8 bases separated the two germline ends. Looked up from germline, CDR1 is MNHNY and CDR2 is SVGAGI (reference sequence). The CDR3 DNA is TGTGCCAGCAGTGGGAGCGTCTCCTACGAGCAGTACTTC. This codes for CASSGSVSYEQYF.

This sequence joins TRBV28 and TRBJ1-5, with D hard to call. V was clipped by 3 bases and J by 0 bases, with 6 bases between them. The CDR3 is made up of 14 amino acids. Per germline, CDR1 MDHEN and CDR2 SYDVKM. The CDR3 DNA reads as TGTGCCAGCAGTTTGGGAGTTAGCAATCAGCCCCAGCATTTT. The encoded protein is CASSLGVSNQPQHF.

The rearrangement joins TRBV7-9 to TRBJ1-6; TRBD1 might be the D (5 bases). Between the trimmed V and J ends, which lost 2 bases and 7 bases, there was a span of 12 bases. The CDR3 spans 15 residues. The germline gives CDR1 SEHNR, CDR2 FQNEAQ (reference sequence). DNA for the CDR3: TGTGCCAGCAGCTTACGCGGGACTAGCAATTCACCCCTCCACTTT. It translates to CASSLRGTSNSPLHF.

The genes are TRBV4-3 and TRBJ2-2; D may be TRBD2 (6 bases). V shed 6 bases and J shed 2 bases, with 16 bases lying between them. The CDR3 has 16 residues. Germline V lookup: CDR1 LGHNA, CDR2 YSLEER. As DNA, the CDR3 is TGCGCCAGCAGTCCTGCGGGGACCGTAAACACCGGGGAGCTGTTTTTT. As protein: CASSPAGTVNTGELFF.

CDR3 region: CASSGRQGSQPQHF. In DNA, the CDR3 is TGTGCCAGCAGTGGAAGACAGGGTAGTCAGCCCCAGCATTTT. The rearrangement uses TRBV6-1 and TRBJ1-5; 7 nucleotides agree with TRBD1. The CDR3 is made up of 14 amino acids. Germline assignment: CDR1 MNHNS and CDR2 SASEGT. The V and J ends lost 4 bases and 6 bases, in that order; junction bases with no gene match: 6.

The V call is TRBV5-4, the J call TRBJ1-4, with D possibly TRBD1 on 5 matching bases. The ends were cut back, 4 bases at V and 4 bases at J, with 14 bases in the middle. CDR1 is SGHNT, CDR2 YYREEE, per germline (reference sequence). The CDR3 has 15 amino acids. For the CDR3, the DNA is TGTGCCAGCAGCCGAAGACAGCTCTATAATGAAAAACTGTTTTTT. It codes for CASSRRQLYNEKLFF.

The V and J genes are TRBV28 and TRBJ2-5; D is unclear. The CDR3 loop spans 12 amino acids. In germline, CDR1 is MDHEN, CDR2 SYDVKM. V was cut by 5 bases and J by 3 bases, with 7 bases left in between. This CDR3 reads CASSTTEETQYF. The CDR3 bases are TGTGCCAGCAGTACTACTGAAGAGACCCAGTACTTC.

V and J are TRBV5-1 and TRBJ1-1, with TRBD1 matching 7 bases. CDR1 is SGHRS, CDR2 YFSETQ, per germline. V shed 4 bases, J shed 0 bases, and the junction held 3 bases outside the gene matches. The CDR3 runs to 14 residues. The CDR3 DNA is TGCGCCAGCAGCCCAGGACAGGTGAACACTGAAGCTTTCTTT. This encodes CASSPGQVNTEAFF.

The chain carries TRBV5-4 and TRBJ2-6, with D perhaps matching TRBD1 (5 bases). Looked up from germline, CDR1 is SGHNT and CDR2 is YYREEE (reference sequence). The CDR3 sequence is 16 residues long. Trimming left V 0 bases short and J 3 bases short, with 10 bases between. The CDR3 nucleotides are TGTGCCAGCAGCTTGGCCTGGGGCAGTGGGGCCAACGTCCTGACTTTC. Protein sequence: CASSLAWGSGANVLTF. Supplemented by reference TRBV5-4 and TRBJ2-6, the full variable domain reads ETGVTQSPTHLIKTRGQQVTLRCSSQSGHNTVSWYQQALGQGPQFIFQYYREEENGRGNFPPRFSGLQFPNYSSELNVNALELDDSALYLCASSLAWGSGANVLTFGAGSRLTVL.

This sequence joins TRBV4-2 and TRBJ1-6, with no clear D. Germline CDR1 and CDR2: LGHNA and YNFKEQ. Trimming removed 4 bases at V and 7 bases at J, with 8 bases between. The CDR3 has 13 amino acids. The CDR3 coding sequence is TGTGCCAGCAGCCTGCAGAGGAATTCACCCCTCCACTTT. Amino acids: CASSLQRNSPLHF.

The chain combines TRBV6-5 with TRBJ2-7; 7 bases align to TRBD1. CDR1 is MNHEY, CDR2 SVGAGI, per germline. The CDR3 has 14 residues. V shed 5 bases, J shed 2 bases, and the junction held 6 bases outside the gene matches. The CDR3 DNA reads TGTGCCAGCAGTCGGGACAGCTCTGCCTACGAGCAGTACTTC. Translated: CASSRDSSAYEQYF.

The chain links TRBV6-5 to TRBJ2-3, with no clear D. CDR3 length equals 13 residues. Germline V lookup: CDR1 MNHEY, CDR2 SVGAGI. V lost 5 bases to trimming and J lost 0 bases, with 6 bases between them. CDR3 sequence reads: CASSVQSTDTQYF. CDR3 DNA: TGTGCCAGCAGTGTACAGAGCACAGATACGCAGTATTTT.

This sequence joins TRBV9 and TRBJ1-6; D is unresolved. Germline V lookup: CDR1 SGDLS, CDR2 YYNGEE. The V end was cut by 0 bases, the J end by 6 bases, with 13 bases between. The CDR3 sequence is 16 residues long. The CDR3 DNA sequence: TGTGCCAGCAGCGTAGATCCGGGGTACAGTAATTCACCCCTCCACTTT. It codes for CASSVDPGYSNSPLHF.

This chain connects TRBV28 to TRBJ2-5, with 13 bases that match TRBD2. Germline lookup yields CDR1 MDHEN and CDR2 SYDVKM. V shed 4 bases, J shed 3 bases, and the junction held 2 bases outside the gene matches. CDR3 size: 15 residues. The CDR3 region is CASSSGTSGEETQYF. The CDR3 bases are TGTGCCAGCAGTTCCGGGACTAGCGGGGAAGAGACCCAGTACTTC.

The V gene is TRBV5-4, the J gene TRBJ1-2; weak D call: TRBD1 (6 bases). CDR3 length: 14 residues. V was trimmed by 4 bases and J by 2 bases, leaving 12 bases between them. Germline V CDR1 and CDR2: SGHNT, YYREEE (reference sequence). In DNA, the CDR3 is TGTGCCAGCAGCGGAAGGGACAACAACTATGGCTACACCTTC. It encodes CASSGRDNNYGYTF.

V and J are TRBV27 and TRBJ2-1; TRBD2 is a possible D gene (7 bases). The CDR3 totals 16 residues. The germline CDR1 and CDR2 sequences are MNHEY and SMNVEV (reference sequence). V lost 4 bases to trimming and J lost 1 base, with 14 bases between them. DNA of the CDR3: TGTGCCAGCAGTTGGAACGGGGGGCCTTCCTACAATGAGCAGTTCTTC. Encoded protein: CASSWNGGPSYNEQFF.

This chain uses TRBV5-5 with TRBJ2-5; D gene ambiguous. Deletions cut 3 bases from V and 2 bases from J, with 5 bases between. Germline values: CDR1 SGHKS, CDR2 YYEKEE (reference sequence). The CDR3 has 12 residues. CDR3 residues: CASSSLQETQYF. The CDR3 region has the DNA TGTGCCAGCAGCTCTCTACAAGAGACCCAGTACTTC.